This T cell receptor beta chain was recovered during a study of PD-1 blockade in classical Hodgkin lymphoma. Broader study findings: Patients with an early start, nivolumab under 1 year after ASCT, were excluded. CD8+ TCR diversity did not rise significantly by C4D1, unlike CD4+.

This table comes from immunoSEQ multiplex PCR, and its TCRdb copy is limited to in-frame clones, with some not included. Of 60,000 or so clones listed, around nine tenths are singletons. Brentuximab vedotin exposure varied among the patients, all of whom had relapsed after autologous stem cell transplantation. Trimming removed 3 bases at V and 3 bases at J, with 11 bases between. Per germline, CDR1 SGHAT and CDR2 FQNNGV. The CDR3 runs to 14 residues. Comment on this clone: As yet, its antigen is unknown.

This TCR was sampled from a human donor with classical Hodgkin lymphoma. Here the sequenced sample was peripheral blood mononuclear cells (PBMCs), taken at baseline. The rearrangement links TRBV11-2 to TRBJ1-2; D may be TRBD1 (6 bases). In DNA form, the CDR3 reads TGTGCCAGCAGCTTGCAGGGGTTGGACTATGGCTACACCTTC. As protein: CASSLQGLDYGYTF.